Below, 31 T cell receptor beta chains from the same sample are listed, as sequenced in a study of CD8 T cells in Susac syndrome. An input of about 0.5 to 1 ug of RNA was subjected to reverse transcription using random hexamers. TCRdb re-called the immunoSEQ multiplex PCR reads with MiXCR, one entry per CDR3 protein. The data contain approximately 150,000 distinct CDR3 sequences, roughly 80% of them singletons. Sequencing was carried out using CD8+ T cells from PBMCs. Every receptor here comes from a human donor with multiple sclerosis.

The chain joins TRBV19 to TRBJ1-1; possibly TRBD1 for D (6 bases). Trimming shortened V by 8 bases and J by 0 bases, and 13 bases separated the two germline ends. This CDR3 spans 14 amino acids. Germline CDR1 and CDR2: LNHDA and SQIVND (reference sequence). The CDR3 DNA reads as TGTGCCAGTTCGCCCCGACAGGTGAACACTGAAGCTTTCTTT. It translates to CASSPRQVNTEAFF.

The V call is TRBV27, the J call TRBJ2-1; D ambiguous. Trimming stripped 4 bases from V and 6 bases from J, with 7 bases between. The CDR3 runs 12 residues. CDR1 and CDR2 (germline): MNHEY, SMNVEV (reference sequence). CDR3 residues: CASSSSVNEQFF. The CDR3 DNA sequence: TGTGCCAGCAGTTCTTCCGTCAATGAGCAGTTCTTC.

The chain's CDR3 is CASPVGPGLSYNEQFF. CDR3 nucleotide sequence: TGTGCCAGCCCAGTCGGTCCGGGACTCTCCTACAATGAGCAGTTCTTC. This chain joins TRBV12-3 or TRBV12-4 and TRBJ2-1; the D gene is possibly TRBD2 (6 bases). The germline V and J ends were trimmed by 8 bases and 0 bases, with 17 bases remaining between them. The CDR3 length is 16 residues.

This clonotype was detected once. The chain joins TRBV20-1 to TRBJ2-2; D may be TRBD1 or TRBD2 (5 bases each). V gave up 6 bases and J gave up 0 bases, with 20 bases separating them. CDR1 is DFQATT, CDR2 SNEGSKA, per germline (reference sequence). The CDR3 sequence is 17 residues long. The CDR3 DNA follows: TGCAGTGCCGCAAAAACACTGGGGGAAGCGAACACCGGGGAGCTGTTTTTT. Translation: CSAAKTLGEANTGELFF.

The rearrangement joins TRBV19 to TRBJ2-1; D unclear. Germline CDR1 is LNHDA and CDR2 is SQIVND (reference sequence). The CDR3 has 13 amino acids. Trimming removed 1 base at V and 1 base at J, with 2 bases between. The CDR3 loop reads CASSIASYNEQFF. The CDR3, as DNA: TGTGCCAGTAGTATAGCTTCCTACAATGAGCAGTTCTTC.

The chain has TRBV6-1 and TRBJ2-1; tentatively, D is TRBD2 (6 bases). V dropped 7 bases and J dropped 2 bases, with 21 bases sitting between them. Germline CDR1 is MNHNS and CDR2 is SASEGT. The CDR3 spans 17 residues. The CDR3: CASTLLWGGFTYNEQFF. CDR3 bases: TGTGCCAGCACTCTCCTTTGGGGAGGATTTACCTACAATGAGCAGTTCTTC.

V and J are TRBV6-5 and TRBJ2-1, with D possibly being TRBD2 (6 bases). There are 17 residues in the CDR3. CDR1 is MNHEY, CDR2 SVGAGI, per germline. Trimming took off 2 bases at V and 0 bases at J, with 14 bases between the two ends. The CDR3 protein is CASSYPKGGNSYNEQFF. The DNA for the CDR3 is TGTGCCAGCAGTTACCCAAAGGGCGGGAACTCCTACAATGAGCAGTTCTTC.

This rearrangement joins TRBV19 to TRBJ2-1; D tentatively fits TRBD1 or TRBD2 (5 bases each). Germline CDR1 LNHDA, CDR2 SQIVND (reference sequence). Trimming removed 7 bases at V and 10 bases at J, with 11 bases between. The CDR3 runs 11 residues. The CDR3 loop is CASTGPGEQFF. The DNA for the CDR3 is TGTGCCAGTACGGGGCCGGGAGAGCAGTTCTTC.

The chain has TRBV7-8 and TRBJ2-3; TRBD1 agrees at 10 bases. Trimming removed 6 bases from V and 4 bases from J; junction bases left unmatched: 10. Germline CDR1 is SGHVS and CDR2 is FQNEAQ. This CDR3 has 16 amino acids. The CDR3 DNA is TGTGCCAGCAGTCATGTACCGGGACAGGGGTCAGATACGCAGTATTTT. Amino acids: CASSHVPGQGSDTQYF.

The V gene is TRBV12-3 or TRBV12-4, the J gene TRBJ1-4; D ambiguous. The CDR3 sequence is 14 residues long. The V and J ends lost 5 bases and 6 bases respectively, with 13 bases between them. DNA for the CDR3: TGTGCCAGCAGTCTGCTAGACACAGATGAAAAACTGTTTTTT. Translated: CASSLLDTDEKLFF.

This chain links TRBV19 with TRBJ1-1; 9 bases line up with TRBD1. The CDR3 loop spans 16 amino acids. Losses at the gene ends were 5 bases for V and 5 bases for J; bases not matched to a gene: 12. The germline V gene encodes CDR1 LNHDA and CDR2 SQIVND (reference sequence). CDR3 amino acids: CASSDGTGYLHTEAFF. The DNA of the CDR3 is TGTGCCAGTAGTGACGGGACAGGGTACTTACATACTGAAGCTTTCTTT.

This clonotype showed up just once. The gene calls are TRBV24-1 and TRBJ1-5; D may be TRBD1 (6 bases). This CDR3 comprises 13 residues. The germline V and J ends were trimmed by 7 bases and 7 bases, with 13 bases remaining between them. The germline V gene has CDR1 KGHDR and CDR2 SFDVKD. CDR3 coding DNA: TGTGCCACCAGGGAGAACAGGGCGCAGCCCCAGCATTTT. It codes for CATRENRAQPQHF.

V gene TRBV28 combines with J gene TRBJ2-7; unclear D gene. Germline V gene sequence: CDR1 MDHEN, CDR2 SYDVKM. V shed 2 bases and J shed 2 bases, with 10 bases lying between them. The CDR3 runs 14 residues. This CDR3 is CASSLGLNPYEQYV. CDR3 nucleotide sequence: TGTGCCAGCAGTTTAGGTCTGAATCCCTACGAGCAGTACGTC.

This sequence joins TRBV19 and TRBJ2-3; 10 bases align to TRBD2. Germline CDR1 reads LNHDA; CDR2 reads SQIVND (reference sequence). The CDR3 is 17 residues long. The trim removed 0 bases at V and 5 bases at J, leaving 8 bases unmatched. CDR3 sequence: CASSIDRSGRVRDTQYF. The CDR3 DNA reads as TGTGCCAGTAGTATAGATAGGAGCGGGAGGGTGAGAGATACGCAGTATTTT.

The chain combines TRBV13 with TRBJ1-2, with TRBD1 matching over 7 bases. Germline V CDR1 and CDR2: PRHDT, FYEKMQ (reference sequence). The CDR3 has 15 amino acids. J gave up 4 bases and V 0 bases, and 5 bases lay outside the gene matches. CDR3 in DNA: TGTGCCAGCAGCTTAGGCATCAGGGACAGCTATGGCTACACCTTC. Translating gives CASSLGIRDSYGYTF.

The chain has TRBV9 and TRBJ2-3; 14 nucleotides align to TRBD2. Looked up from germline, CDR1 is SGDLS and CDR2 is YYNGEE. CDR3 length: 18 residues. J gave up 3 bases and V 1 base, and 7 bases lay outside the gene matches. The CDR3 sequence: CASSVRGTSGRKTDTQYF. Written as DNA, the CDR3 is TGTGCCAGCAGCGTACGGGGGACTAGCGGGAGAAAGACAGATACGCAGTATTTT. Combining the CDR3 with reference TRBV9 and TRBJ2-3 gives the whole variable domain DSGVTQTPKHLITATGQRVTLRCSPRSGDLSVYWYQQSLDQGLQFLIQYYNGEERAKGNILERFSAQQFPDLHSELNLSSLELGDSALYFCASSVRGTSGRKTDTQYFGPGTRLTVL.

V gene TRBV29-1 combines with J gene TRBJ2-3; D call uncertain. Germline V gene sequence: CDR1 SQVTM, CDR2 ANQGSEA. This CDR3 region has 13 residues. Trimming left V 1 base short and J 3 bases short, with 8 bases between. CDR3 bases: TGCAGCGTTGAAGGGGCATCAACAGATACGCAGTATTTT. It codes for CSVEGASTDTQYF.

This rearrangement joins TRBV19 to TRBJ1-2; D possibly corresponds to TRBD1 (5 bases). Looked up from germline, CDR1 is LNHDA and CDR2 is SQIVND (reference sequence). This CDR3 region has 13 residues. Trimming removed 10 bases from V and 1 base from J, with 13 bases in between. CDR3 amino acids: CATNWGDNYGYTF. The DNA for the CDR3 is TGTGCCACAAACTGGGGCGATAACTATGGCTACACCTTC. Supplemented by reference TRBV19 and TRBJ1-2, the full variable domain reads DGGITQSPKYLFRKEGQNVTLSCEQNLNHDAMYWYRQDPGQGLRLIYYSQIVNDFQKGDIAEGYSVSREKKESFPLTVTSAQKNPTAFYLCATNWGDNYGYTFGSGTRLTVV.

The gene calls are TRBV19 and TRBJ2-1; TRBD2 matches 10 bases. The V segment lost 9 bases and the J segment 4 bases; nucleotides outside the gene matches: 6. Germline V lookup: CDR1 LNHDA, CDR2 SQIVND (reference sequence). The CDR3 extends over 14 amino acids. CDR3 amino acids: CASCVLAGYNEQFF. The CDR3 nucleotides are TGTGCCAGCTGTGTACTAGCGGGGTACAATGAGCAGTTCTTC.

The chain combines TRBV2 with TRBJ1-4; 7 nucleotides align to TRBD1. The V segment lost 9 bases and the J segment 4 bases; nucleotides outside the gene matches: 5. Germline CDR1 is SNHLY and CDR2 is FYNNEI. The length of the CDR3 is 13 residues. CDR3 sequence (DNA): TGTGCCAGGCAAACAGGGGATAATGAAAAACTGTTTTTT. This codes for CARQTGDNEKLFF. Filled out from reference TRBV2 and TRBJ1-4, the complete variable domain reads EPEVTQTPSHQVTQMGQEVILRCVPISNHLYFYWYRQILGQKVEFLVSFYNNEISEKSEIFDDQFSVERPDGSNFTLKIRSTKLEDSAMYFCARQTGDNEKLFFGSGTQLSVL.

The genes are TRBV19 and TRBJ2-1; D is undetermined. Germline CDR1 reads LNHDA; CDR2 reads SQIVND (reference sequence). The CDR3 loop spans 13 amino acids. V lost 7 bases, J lost 10 bases, and 17 bases lay in between. CDR3 sequence reads: CASTTTFPEEQFF. CDR3 DNA sequence: TGTGCCAGTACCACGACTTTCCCGGAGGAGCAGTTCTTC.

The genes are TRBV24-1 and TRBJ2-2, with D uncertain. CDR3 length: 12 amino acids. Germline V CDR1 and CDR2: KGHDR, SFDVKD. Between the trimmed V and J ends, which lost 3 bases and 5 bases, there was a span of 3 bases. The CDR3 protein is CATSDRTGELFF. CDR3 sequence (DNA): TGTGCCACCAGTGATCGGACCGGGGAGCTGTTTTTT.

The V gene is TRBV30, the J gene TRBJ1-1, with D unclear. The CDR3 extends over 12 amino acids. Germline V gene sequence: CDR1 GTSNPN, CDR2 SVGIG (reference sequence). V was trimmed by 4 bases and J by 6 bases, leaving 12 bases between them. The CDR3 nucleotides are TGTGCCTGGAAGTCTATCAGCCCTGAAGCTTTCTTT. Translation gives CAWKSISPEAFF. The complete variable domain, with remaining parts taken from reference TRBV30 and TRBJ1-1, reads SQTIHQWPATLVQPVGSPLSLECTVEGTSNPNLYWYRQAAGRGLQLLFYSVGIGQISSEVPQNLSASRPQDRQFILSSKKLLLSDSGFYLCAWKSISPEAFFGQGTRLTVV.

This chain joins TRBV2 and TRBJ2-1; possibly TRBD1 for D (5 bases). Germline V lookup: CDR1 SNHLY, CDR2 FYNNEI. CDR3 length: 15 residues. V was clipped by 3 bases and J by 7 bases, with 16 bases between them. The CDR3 loop reads CASSEIGQGQNEQFF. The CDR3 DNA sequence: TGTGCCAGCAGTGAGATAGGTCAGGGCCAGAATGAGCAGTTCTTC. Variable domain in full (rest from reference TRBV2 and TRBJ2-1): EPEVTQTPSHQVTQMGQEVILRCVPISNHLYFYWYRQILGQKVEFLVSFYNNEISEKSEIFDDQFSVERPDGSNFTLKIRSTKLEDSAMYFCASSEIGQGQNEQFFGPGTRLTVL.

The chain uses TRBV11-3 and TRBJ2-1; D might be TRBD1 or TRBD2, each matching 7 bases. The germline gives CDR1 SGHNT, CDR2 YENEEA. The CDR3 covers 18 residues. V shed 0 bases and J shed 4 bases, with 19 bases lying between them. The CDR3: CASSLEGVAGGLYNEQFF. CDR3 nucleotides: TGTGCCAGCAGCTTAGAGGGTGTGGCAGGGGGACTATACAATGAGCAGTTCTTC. Full variable domain (missing parts from reference TRBV11-3 and TRBJ2-1): EAGVVQSPRYKIIEKKQPVAFWCNPISGHNTLYWYLQNLGQGPELLIRYENEEAVDDSQLPKDRFSAERLKGVDSTLKIQPAELGDSAVYLCASSLEGVAGGLYNEQFFGPGTRLTVL.

The V and J genes are TRBV7-6 and TRBJ2-7; 8 nucleotides line up with TRBD1. V lost 1 base to trimming and J lost 6 bases; unmatched junction nucleotides: 2. The CDR3 has 13 amino acids. CDR1 is SGHVS and CDR2 is FNYEAQ in the germline V gene. CDR3 protein: CASSLGTGTEQYF. CDR3 sequence (DNA): TGTGCCAGCAGCTTAGGGACAGGGACCGAGCAGTACTTC. Supplemented by reference TRBV7-6 and TRBJ2-7, the full variable domain reads GAGVSQSPRYKVTKRGQDVALRCDPISGHVSLYWYRQALGQGPEFLTYFNYEAQQDKSGLPNDRFSAERPEGSISTLTIQRTEQRDSAMYRCASSLGTGTEQYFGPGTRLTVT.

This rearrangement joins TRBV5-6 to TRBJ2-3; the match to TRBD1 covers 7 bases. V shed 3 bases and J 3 bases; nucleotides not matched to a gene: 10. The germline V gene has CDR1 SGHDT and CDR2 YYEEEE. The CDR3 totals 16 residues. The CDR3 here is CASSSIDREQTDTQYF. The DNA for the CDR3 is TGTGCCAGCAGCTCCATCGACAGGGAACAGACAGATACGCAGTATTTT.

This chain links TRBV2 with TRBJ1-1; D is uncertain. Trimming removed 6 bases from V and 7 bases from J, with 15 bases in between. This CDR3 is 13 amino acids long. Germline V gene data show CDR1 as SNHLY and CDR2 as FYNNEI. The CDR3 loop is CASSDPSWGEAFF. CDR3 nucleotides: TGTGCCAGCAGCGATCCCTCTTGGGGTGAAGCTTTCTTT.

This chain connects TRBV7-2 to TRBJ2-6; D is uncertain. The length of the CDR3 is 16 residues. CDR1 is SGHTA and CDR2 is FQGNSA in the germline V gene. Trimming took 5 bases from V and 0 from J, leaving 11 bases between them. The CDR3 DNA reads TGTGCCAGCAGCCCTAGGGCCCCCTCTGGGGCCAACGTCCTGACTTTC. Its translation is CASSPRAPSGANVLTF.

V gene TRBV5-6 combines with J gene TRBJ1-1; D is ambiguous. The CDR3 is 12 residues long. With 0 bases removed from V and 4 bases from J, the gap between germline ends came to 4 bases. Germline-derived CDR1 and CDR2 are SGHDT and YYEEEE. CDR3 bases: TGTGCCAGCAGCTTGGAAGTCACTGAAGCTTTCTTT. Its translation is CASSLEVTEAFF.

V is TRBV7-9 and J is TRBJ2-2, with no clear D. CDR3 size: 12 residues. V was cut by 11 bases and J by 4 bases, with 11 bases left in between. From germline, CDR1 is SEHNR and CDR2 FQNEAQ (reference sequence). CDR3 nucleotides: TGTGCCCCCGCTGTCCTCACCGGGGAGCTGTTTTTT. Amino acid sequence: CAPAVLTGELFF.